This T cell receptor beta chain was sequenced during a study of cytomegalovirus exposure and HLA in healthy donors. About the study: The approximately 110 validation repertoires, a later analysis reported, used the same platform as the 666 first-cohort repertoires. The study's findings and limits: Using the classifier, cytomegalovirus status was reportedly diagnosed with high specificity and sensitivity.

Unmatched junction bases numbered 2, after V lost 4 bases and J lost 4 bases. The CDR3 covers 14 residues. Germline V gives CDR1 ENHRY, CDR2 SYGVKD. Sequencing used immunoSEQ multiplex PCR; TCRdb keeps in-frame clones, though not all of them. The data contain 150,000 to 200,000 clones, around 80% of them singletons. Concerning this clone itself: Its antigen is unidentified.

This sequence originates from a woman aged 25 to 39 in good health and CMV-seronegative. This chain links TRBV10-3 with TRBJ1-5; TRBD1 matches at 9 bases. Material for sequencing was PBMCs. Here the CDR3 reads CAISGGTGNQPQHF. In nucleotides, the CDR3 is TGTGCCATCAGTGGTGGGACAGGGAATCAGCCCCAGCATTTT.